These T cell receptor beta chains were read from a single sample in a study of shared clonotypes between healthy human individuals. TCRdb's copy holds only in-frame clones and misses some; the assay was immunoSEQ multiplex PCR. Of roughly 2,500,000 clones listed, 90% to 95% are singletons. The material sequenced was naive CD4+ T cells from PBMCs. These receptors all come from a man younger than 35 in good health. Some clones in this sample may be carry-over from other donors' samples. Both conserved end residues are trimmed from each CDR3. D genes are given only for firm matches. Expanded clones are given a class, and other clones once, few, many or no size at all.

V gene,D gene,clone size,CDR3 protein
TRBV5-1,-,once,ASSLVVGDNEQF
TRBV5-1,TRBD2,-,ASSLASGGSLEQF
TRBV6-1,-,-,ASSARQPTRGDTQY
TRBV29-1,TRBD2,-,SVQSLLAKNEQF
TRBV5-4,TRBD2,-,ASSLGGGLAGGTQY
TRBV30,-,-,AWSVSSSNYGYT
TRBV5-1,-,-,ASSLEAEQY
TRBV5-1,-,few,ASSLMAAGEAAF
TRBV7-3,-,-,ASSFNTAGELF
TRBV6-6,-,-,ASSYSRGGRETQY
TRBV10-3,TRBD1,-,AIRGPGTGYNEQF
TRBV6-5,-,-,ASSPRTYGYT
TRBV28,-,-,ASSPLGEGGLHGKLF
TRBV2,TRBD2,-,ASSRTSDQETQY
TRBV7-9,-,-,ASTLDGSPLH
TRBV2,-,few,ASRVGLTGYGYT
TRBV7-9,-,-,ASSLALTPSGTDTQY
TRBV29-1,TRBD1,-,SVEVGQGWSYEQY
TRBV10-3,-,-,AIRETGELF
TRBV15,TRBD2,-,ATSPGTRADTQY
TRBV11-3,-,-,ASSLTDISYNEQF
TRBV7-8,-,-,ASSPPTGVRPETQY
TRBV18,TRBD1,once,ASSPFSGQGEEQY
TRBV6-5,TRBD1,once,ASSTSQGNEETQY
TRBV5-1,-,-,ASSLPRTGKSTEAF
TRBV7-2,-,-,ASSLRQGQGQPQH
TRBV7-2,TRBD1,-,ASSKQGVRDEQY
TRBV12-1,-,-,ASSFGYRGRSGNTIY
TRBV5-4,-,-,ASSFAGLQETQY
TRBV7-9,-,-,ASSRDNNYGYT
TRBV7-3,-,-,ASSLRRASYNEQF
TRBV7-9,TRBD2,-,ASSLTAGGTDTQY
TRBV6-1,-,-,ASTRQVSYEQY
TRBV5-1,-,-,ASSLSAGASYNEQF
TRBV7-9,TRBD2,-,ASSSSGRAYNEQF
TRBV6-5,-,-,ASSPGGETQY
TRBV18,TRBD2,-,ASSPPSSGRETDTQY
TRBV7-2,TRBD2,-,ASSFGGVYTGELF
TRBV5-4,-,-,ASSYPSGRPGYGYT
TRBV7-3,-,-,ASSFSRDLTYNEQF